This TCR beta chain stems from a study of T cells after yellow fever vaccination. Findings and limits, study-wide: Abundant contaminating clonotypes from the bulk population could appear in FACS-sorted repertoires. The booster saw the reappearance of most primary-vaccination clones (around 96% CD4, 80% to 90% CD8).

This clonotype has a count of ten or more. No antigen is known for it. The 5'RACE template-switching step produced TCR cDNA and added a universal primer site and UMIs. TCRdb redid the calling of the 5' RACE reads with MiXCR, one entry per CDR3 protein. This table has some 340,000 distinct CDR3 sequences, around 10% appearing once. V gave up 5 bases and J gave up 4 bases; unmatched junction bases: 6. The CDR3 spans 15 residues. Specimen: CD4+ T cells sorted from PBMCs, collected 45 days after the yellow fever booster vaccination. The rearrangement joins TRBV12-3 or TRBV12-4 to TRBJ1-2; the match to TRBD1 covers 11 bases. The clonotype comes from a man between 18 and 35 years old who received the YFV17D yellow fever vaccine. The CDR3 loop reads CASSPTGTGGYGYTF. Here the CDR3 DNA reads TGTGCCAGCAGTCCCACCGGGACAGGGGGCTATGGCTACACCTTC.